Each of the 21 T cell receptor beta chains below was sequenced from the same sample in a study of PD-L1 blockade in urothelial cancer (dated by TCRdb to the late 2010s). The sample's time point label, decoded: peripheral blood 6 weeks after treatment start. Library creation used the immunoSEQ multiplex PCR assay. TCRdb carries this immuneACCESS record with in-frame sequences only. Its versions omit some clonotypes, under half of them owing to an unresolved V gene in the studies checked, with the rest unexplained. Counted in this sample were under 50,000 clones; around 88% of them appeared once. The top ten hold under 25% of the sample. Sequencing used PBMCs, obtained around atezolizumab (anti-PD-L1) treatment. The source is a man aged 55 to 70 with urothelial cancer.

The CDR3 is CASTQRGTFNYGYTF. The DNA of the CDR3 is TGTGCCAGCACCCAACGGGGGACGTTTAACTATGGCTACACCTTC. The chain employs TRBV13 and TRBJ1-2, with D perhaps matching TRBD1 (5 bases). Trimming took off 7 bases at V and 1 base at J, with 16 bases between the two ends. The length of the CDR3 is 15 residues. Germline V gene sequence: CDR1 PRHDT, CDR2 FYEKMQ (reference sequence).

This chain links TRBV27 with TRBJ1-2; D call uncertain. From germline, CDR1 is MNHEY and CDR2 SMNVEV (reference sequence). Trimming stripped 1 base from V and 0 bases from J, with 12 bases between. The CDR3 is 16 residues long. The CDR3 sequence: CASSLWAGNTNYGYTF. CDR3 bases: TGTGCCAGCAGTTTATGGGCAGGCAATACTAACTATGGCTACACCTTC.

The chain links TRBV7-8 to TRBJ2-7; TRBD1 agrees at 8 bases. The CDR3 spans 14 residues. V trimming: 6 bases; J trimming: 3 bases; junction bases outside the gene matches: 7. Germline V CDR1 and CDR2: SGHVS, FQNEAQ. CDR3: CASSFSTGGYEQYF. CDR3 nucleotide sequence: TGTGCCAGCAGTTTTTCCACAGGGGGCTACGAGCAGTACTTC.

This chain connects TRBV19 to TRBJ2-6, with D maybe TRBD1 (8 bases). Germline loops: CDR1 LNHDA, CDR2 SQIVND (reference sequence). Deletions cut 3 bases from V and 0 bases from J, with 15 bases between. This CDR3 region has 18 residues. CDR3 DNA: TGTGCCAGTAGTATTCCCACAGGGGGGGACTCTGGGGCCAACGTCCTGACTTTC. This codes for CASSIPTGGDSGANVLTF.

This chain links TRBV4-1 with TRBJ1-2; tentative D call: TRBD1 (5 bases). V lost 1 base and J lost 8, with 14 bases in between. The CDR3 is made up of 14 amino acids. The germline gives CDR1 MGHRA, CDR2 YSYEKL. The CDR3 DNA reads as TGCGCCAGCAGCCAAGTAGAAGGGGCTAGGGGCTACACCTTC. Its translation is CASSQVEGARGYTF.

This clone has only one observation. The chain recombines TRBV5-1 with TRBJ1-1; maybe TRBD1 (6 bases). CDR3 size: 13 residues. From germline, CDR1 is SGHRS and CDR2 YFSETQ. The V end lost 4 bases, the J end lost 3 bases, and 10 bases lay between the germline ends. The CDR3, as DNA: TGCGCCAGCAGCAACACAGGGTACACTGAAGCTTTCTTT. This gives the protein CASSNTGYTEAFF.

As DNA, the CDR3 is TGTGCCAGCAGCTTGCAAACGGGGGTCAACACTGAAGCTTTCTTT. This gives the protein CASSLQTGVNTEAFF. The chain links TRBV5-6 to TRBJ1-1, with a tentative D call TRBD1 (5 bases). The CDR3 runs 15 residues. Trimming cost V 1 base and J 2 bases, with 12 bases left between them. CDR1 is SGHDT and CDR2 is YYEEEE in the germline V gene. Combining the CDR3 with reference TRBV5-6 and TRBJ1-1 gives the whole variable domain DAGVTQSPTHLIKTRGQQVTLRCSPKSGHDTVSWYQQALGQGPQFIFQYYEEEERQRGNFPDRFSGHQFPNYSSELNVNALLLGDSALYLCASSLQTGVNTEAFFGQGTRLTVV.

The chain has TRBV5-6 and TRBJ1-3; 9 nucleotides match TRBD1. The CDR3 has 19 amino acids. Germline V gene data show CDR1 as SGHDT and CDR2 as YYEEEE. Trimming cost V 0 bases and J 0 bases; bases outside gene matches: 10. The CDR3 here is CASSLVIRDRESSGNTIYF. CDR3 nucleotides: TGTGCCAGCAGCTTGGTAATCCGGGACAGGGAGAGCTCTGGAAACACCATATATTTT.

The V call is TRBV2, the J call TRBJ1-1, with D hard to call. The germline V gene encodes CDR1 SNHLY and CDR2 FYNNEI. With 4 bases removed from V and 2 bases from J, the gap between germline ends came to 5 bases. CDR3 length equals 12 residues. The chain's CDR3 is CASSVRNTEAFF. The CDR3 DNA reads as TGTGCCAGCAGTGTCAGAAACACTGAAGCTTTCTTT.

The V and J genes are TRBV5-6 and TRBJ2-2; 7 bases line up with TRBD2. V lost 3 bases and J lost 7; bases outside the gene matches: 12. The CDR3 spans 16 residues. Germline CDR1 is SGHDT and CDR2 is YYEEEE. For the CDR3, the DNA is TGTGCCAGCAGCTCAAGGGGAGGGCGGGTCGGCGGGGAGCTGTTTTTT. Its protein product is CASSSRGGRVGGELFF.

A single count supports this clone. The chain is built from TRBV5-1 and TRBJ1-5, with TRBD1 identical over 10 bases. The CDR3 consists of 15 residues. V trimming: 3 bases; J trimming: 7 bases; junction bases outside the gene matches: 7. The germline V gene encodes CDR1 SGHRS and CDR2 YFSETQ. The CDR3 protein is CASSWGGTGDQPQHF. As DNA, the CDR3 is TGCGCCAGCAGCTGGGGTGGGACAGGGGACCAGCCCCAGCATTTT.

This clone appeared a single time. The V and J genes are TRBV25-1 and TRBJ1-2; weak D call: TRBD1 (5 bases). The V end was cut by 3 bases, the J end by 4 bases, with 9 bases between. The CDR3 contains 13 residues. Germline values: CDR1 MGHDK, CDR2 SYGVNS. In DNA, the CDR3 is TGTGCCAGCAGTGAGGGGGGACTCTATGGCTACACCTTC. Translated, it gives CASSEGGLYGYTF.

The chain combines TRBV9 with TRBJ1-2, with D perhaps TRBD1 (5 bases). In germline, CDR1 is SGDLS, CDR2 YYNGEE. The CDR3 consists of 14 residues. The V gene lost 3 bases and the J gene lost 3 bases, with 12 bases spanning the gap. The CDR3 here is CASSAQRGYYGYTF. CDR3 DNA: TGTGCCAGCAGCGCACAACGGGGGTACTATGGCTACACCTTC.

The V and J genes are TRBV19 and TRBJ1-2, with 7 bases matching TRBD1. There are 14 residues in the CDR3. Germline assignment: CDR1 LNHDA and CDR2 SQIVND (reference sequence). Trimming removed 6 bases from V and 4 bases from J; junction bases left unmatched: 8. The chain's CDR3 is CASRKGQGGYGYTF. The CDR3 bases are TGTGCCAGTAGGAAGGGGCAGGGGGGCTATGGCTACACCTTC.

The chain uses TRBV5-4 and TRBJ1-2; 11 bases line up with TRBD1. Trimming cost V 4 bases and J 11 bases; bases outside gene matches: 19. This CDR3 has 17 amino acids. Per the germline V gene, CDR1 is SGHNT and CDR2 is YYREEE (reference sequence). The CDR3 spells CASSHGQGAGGRRGYTF. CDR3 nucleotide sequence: TGTGCCAGCAGCCACGGACAGGGGGCGGGGGGACGGCGGGGTTACACCTTC.

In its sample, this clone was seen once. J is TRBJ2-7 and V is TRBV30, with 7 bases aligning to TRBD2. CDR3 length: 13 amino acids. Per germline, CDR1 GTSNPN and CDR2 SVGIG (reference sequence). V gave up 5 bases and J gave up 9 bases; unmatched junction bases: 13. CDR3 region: CAWGAPGTKGQYF. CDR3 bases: TGTGCCTGGGGGGCCCCCGGGACTAAGGGGCAGTACTTC.

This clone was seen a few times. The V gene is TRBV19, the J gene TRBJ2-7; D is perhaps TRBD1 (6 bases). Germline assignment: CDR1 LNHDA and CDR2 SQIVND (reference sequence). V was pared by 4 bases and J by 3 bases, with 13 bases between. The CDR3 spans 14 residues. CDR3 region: CASSSYGGGYEQYF. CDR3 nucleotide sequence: TGTGCCAGTAGTAGTTATGGGGGCGGCTACGAGCAGTACTTC.

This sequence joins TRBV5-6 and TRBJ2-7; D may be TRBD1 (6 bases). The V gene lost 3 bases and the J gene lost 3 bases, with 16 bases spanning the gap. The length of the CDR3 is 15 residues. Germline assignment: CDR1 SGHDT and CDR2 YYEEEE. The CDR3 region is CASSSLGGSLYEQYF. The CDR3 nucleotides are TGTGCCAGCAGCTCCCTTGGGGGCAGCCTCTACGAGCAGTACTTC.

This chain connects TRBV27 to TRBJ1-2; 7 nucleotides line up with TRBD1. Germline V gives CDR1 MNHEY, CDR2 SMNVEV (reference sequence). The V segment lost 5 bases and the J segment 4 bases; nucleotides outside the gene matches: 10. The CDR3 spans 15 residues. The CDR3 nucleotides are TGTGCCAGCAGTCTGAGCCCCGGGACAGCCTATGGCTACACCTTC. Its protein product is CASSLSPGTAYGYTF.

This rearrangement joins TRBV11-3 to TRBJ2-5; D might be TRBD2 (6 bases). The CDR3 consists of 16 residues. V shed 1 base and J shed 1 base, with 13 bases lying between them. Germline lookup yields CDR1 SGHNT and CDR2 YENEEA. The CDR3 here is CASSLGGAGRQETQYF. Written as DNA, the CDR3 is TGTGCCAGCAGCTTAGGCGGGGCAGGGCGCCAAGAGACCCAGTACTTC.

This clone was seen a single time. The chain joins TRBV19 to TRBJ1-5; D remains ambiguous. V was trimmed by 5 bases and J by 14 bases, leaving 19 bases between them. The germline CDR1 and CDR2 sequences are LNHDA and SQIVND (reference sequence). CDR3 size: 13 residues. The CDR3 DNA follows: TGTGCCAGTAGTGAAGCGGACCGTGGCAACGAGCATTTT. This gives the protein CASSEADRGNEHF.